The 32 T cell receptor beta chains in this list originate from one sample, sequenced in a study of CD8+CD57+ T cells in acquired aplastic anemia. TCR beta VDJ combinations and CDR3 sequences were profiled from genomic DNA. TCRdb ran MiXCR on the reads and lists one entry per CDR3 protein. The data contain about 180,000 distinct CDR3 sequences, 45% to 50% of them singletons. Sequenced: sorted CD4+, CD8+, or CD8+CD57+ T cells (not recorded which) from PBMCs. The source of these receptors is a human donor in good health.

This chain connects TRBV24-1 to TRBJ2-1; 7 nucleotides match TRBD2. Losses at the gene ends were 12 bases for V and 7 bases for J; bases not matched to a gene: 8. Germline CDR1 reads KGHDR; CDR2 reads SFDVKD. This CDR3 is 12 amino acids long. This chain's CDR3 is CAASGLKNEQFF. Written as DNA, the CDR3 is TGTGCCGCTAGCGGCCTCAAAAATGAGCAGTTCTTC.

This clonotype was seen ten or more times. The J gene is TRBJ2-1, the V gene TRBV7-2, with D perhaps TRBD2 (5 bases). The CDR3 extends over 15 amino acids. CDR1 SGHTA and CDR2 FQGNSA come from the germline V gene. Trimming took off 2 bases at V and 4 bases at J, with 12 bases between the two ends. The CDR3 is CASSLPPAGYNEQFF. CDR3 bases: TGTGCCAGCAGCTTACCCCCGGCGGGTTACAATGAGCAGTTCTTC.

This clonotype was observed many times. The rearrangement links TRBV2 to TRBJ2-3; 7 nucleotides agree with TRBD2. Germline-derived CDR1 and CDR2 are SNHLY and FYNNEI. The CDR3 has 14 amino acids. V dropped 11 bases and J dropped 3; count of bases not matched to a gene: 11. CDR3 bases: TGTGCCGTCCGGGACTACGAGCGGACAGATACGCAGTATTTT. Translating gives CAVRDYERTDTQYF.

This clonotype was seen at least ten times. In nucleotides, the CDR3 is TGTGCCAGCAGCGTAGCGGGTACAGATACGCAGTATTTT. It is translated as CASSVAGTDTQYF. This chain uses TRBV9 with TRBJ2-3; D call uncertain. The germline V and J ends were trimmed by 0 bases and 3 bases, with 5 bases remaining between them. The CDR3 has 13 amino acids. Germline CDR1 SGDLS, CDR2 YYNGEE.

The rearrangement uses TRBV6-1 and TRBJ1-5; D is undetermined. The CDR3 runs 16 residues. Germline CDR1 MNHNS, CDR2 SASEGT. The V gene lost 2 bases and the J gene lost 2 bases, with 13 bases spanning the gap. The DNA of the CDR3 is TGTGCCAGCAGTGAAACTGTTGGCAGCCGCAATCAGCCCCAGCATTTT. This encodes CASSETVGSRNQPQHF.

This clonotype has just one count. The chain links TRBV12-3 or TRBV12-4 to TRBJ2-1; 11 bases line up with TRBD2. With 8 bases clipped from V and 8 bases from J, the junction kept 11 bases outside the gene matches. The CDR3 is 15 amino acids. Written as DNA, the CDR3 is TGTGCCAGCGTAATAGCGGGAGGGCTCACCGATGAGCAGTTCTTC. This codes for CASVIAGGLTDEQFF.

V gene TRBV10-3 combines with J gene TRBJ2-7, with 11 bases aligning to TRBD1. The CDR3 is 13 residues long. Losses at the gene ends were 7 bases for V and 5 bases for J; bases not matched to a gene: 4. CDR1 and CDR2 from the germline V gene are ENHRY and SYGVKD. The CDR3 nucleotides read TGTGCCATCAAGCGGACAGGGGGCGACGAGCAGTACTTC. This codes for CAIKRTGGDEQYF.

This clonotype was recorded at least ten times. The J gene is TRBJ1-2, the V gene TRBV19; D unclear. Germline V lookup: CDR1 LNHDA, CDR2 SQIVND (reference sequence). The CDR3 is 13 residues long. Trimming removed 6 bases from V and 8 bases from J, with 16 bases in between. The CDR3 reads CASSPDFRGGYTF. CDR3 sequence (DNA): TGTGCCAGTAGCCCAGACTTCCGAGGAGGCTACACCTTC.

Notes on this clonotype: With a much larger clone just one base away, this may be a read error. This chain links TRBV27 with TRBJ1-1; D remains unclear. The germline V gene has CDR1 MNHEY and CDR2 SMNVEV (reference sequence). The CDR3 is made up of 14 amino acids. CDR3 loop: CASSSLLLNTEASF. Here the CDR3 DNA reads TGTGCCAGCAGTTCTTTATTGCTGAACACTGAAGCTTCCTTT.

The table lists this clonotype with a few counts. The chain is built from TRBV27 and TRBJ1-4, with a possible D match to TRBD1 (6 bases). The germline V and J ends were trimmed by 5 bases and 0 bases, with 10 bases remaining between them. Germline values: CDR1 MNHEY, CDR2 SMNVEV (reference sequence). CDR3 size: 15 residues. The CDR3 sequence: CASSPYRATNEKLFF. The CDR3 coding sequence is TGTGCCAGCAGTCCGTACAGGGCAACTAATGAAAAACTGTTTTTT.

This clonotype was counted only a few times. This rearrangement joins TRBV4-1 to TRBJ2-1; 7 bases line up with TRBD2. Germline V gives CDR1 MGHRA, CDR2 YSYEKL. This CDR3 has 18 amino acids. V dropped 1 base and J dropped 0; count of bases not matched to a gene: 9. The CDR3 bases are TGCGCCAGCAGCCAAGGGGCTACAGCGGGAAGCTCCTACAATGAGCAGTTCTTC. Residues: CASSQGATAGSSYNEQFF.

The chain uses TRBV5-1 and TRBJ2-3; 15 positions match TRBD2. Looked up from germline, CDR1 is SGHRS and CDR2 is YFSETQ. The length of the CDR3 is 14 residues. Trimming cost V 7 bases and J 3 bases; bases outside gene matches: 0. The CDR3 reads CASGTSGGTDTQYF. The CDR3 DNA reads TGCGCCAGCGGGACTAGCGGGGGGACAGATACGCAGTATTTT.

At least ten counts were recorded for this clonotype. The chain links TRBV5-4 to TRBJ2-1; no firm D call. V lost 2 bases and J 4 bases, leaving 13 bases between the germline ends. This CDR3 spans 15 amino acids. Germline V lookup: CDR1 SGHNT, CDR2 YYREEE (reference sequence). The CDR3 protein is CASSLSDPIYNEQFF. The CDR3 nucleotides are TGTGCCAGCAGCTTAAGTGACCCAATATACAATGAGCAGTTCTTC.

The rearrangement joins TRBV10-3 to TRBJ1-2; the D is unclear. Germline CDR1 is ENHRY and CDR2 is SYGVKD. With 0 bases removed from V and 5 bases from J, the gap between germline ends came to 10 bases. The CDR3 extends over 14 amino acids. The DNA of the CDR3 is TGTGCCATCAGTGAGTCGATGGAACATTATGGCTACACCTTC. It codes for CAISESMEHYGYTF.

The CDR3 here is CAISESRGAKNIQYF. CDR3 nucleotides: TGTGCCATCAGTGAGTCCCGGGGAGCCAAAAACATTCAGTACTTC. This rearrangement joins TRBV10-3 to TRBJ2-4; the D gene is possibly TRBD2 (5 bases). The CDR3 consists of 15 residues. Looked up from germline, CDR1 is ENHRY and CDR2 is SYGVKD. V gave up 0 bases and J gave up 0 bases, with 6 bases separating them.

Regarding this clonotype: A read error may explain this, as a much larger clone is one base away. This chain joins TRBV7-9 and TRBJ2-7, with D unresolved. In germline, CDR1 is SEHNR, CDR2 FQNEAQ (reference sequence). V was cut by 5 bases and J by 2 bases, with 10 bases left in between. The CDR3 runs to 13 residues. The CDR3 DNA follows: TGTGCCAGCAGCCAAGCTGCTACCTACGAGCAGTACTTC. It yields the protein CASSQAATYEQYF.

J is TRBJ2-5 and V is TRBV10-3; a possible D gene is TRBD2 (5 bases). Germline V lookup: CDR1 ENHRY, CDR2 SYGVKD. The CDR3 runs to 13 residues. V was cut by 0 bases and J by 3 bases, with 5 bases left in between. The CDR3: CAISESREETQYF. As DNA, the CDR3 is TGTGCCATCAGTGAGTCGAGGGAAGAGACCCAGTACTTC.

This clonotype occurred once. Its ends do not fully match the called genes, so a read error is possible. The CDR3 DNA reads TGCAGTGCTGGAGATCACCGAGGACTATCGACAGAGACCCAGTACTTC. Its protein product is CSAGDHRGLSTETQYF. V usage is TRBV20-1 and J usage is TRBJ2-5, with D possibly being TRBD2 (6 bases). The CDR3 covers 16 residues. Germline V gives CDR1 DFQATT, CDR2 SNEGSKA (reference sequence).

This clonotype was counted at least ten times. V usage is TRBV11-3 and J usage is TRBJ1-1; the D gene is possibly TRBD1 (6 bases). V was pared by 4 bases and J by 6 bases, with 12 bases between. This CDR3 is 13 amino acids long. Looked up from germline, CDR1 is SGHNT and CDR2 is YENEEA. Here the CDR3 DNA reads TGTGCCAGCAGCTGGGACACTACCTCTGAAGCTTTCTTT. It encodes CASSWDTTSEAFF.

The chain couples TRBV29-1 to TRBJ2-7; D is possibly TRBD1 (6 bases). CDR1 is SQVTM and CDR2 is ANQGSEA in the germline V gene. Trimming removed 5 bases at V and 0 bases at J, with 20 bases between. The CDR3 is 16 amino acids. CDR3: CSVSDSGVLGSYEQYF. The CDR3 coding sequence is TGCAGCGTTTCGGACAGCGGAGTTTTAGGCTCCTACGAGCAGTACTTC.

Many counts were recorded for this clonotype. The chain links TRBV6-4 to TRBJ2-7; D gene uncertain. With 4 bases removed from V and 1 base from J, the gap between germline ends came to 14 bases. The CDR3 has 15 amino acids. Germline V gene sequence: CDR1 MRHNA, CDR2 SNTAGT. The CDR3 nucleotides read TGTGCCAGCAGTGGACCGGCTAAATGGTCCTACGAGCAGTACTTC. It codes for CASSGPAKWSYEQYF.

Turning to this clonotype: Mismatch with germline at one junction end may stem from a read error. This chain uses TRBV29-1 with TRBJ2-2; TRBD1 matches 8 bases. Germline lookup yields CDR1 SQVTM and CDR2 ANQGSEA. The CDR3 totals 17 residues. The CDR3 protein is CSVDRTGSFSNTGELLF. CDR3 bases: TGCAGCGTGGATAGGACAGGGAGTTTTTCGAACACCGGGGAGCTGCTTTTT.

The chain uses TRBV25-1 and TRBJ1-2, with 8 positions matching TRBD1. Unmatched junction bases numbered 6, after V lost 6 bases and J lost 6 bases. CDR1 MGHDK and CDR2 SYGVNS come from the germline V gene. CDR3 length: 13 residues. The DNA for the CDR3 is TGTGCCAGCAGCCCCGGGACAGGTCATGGCTACACCTTC. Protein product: CASSPGTGHGYTF.

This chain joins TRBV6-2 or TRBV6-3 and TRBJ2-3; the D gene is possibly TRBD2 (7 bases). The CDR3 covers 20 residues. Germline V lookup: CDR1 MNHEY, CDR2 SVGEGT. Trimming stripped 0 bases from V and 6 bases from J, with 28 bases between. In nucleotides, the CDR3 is TGTGCCAGCAGTTACTCGACTTCCAGGCCGGGGGGCATAAATAGGGATACGCAGTATTTT. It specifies CASSYSTSRPGGINRDTQYF.

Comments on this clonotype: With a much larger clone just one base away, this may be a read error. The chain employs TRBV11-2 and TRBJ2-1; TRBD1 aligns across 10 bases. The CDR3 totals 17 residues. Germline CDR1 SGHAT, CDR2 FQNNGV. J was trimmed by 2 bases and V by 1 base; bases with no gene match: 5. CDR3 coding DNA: TGTGCCAGCAGCTTAGGGACAGGGGGACTCCCCTACAATGAGCAGTTCTTC. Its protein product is CASSLGTGGLPYNEQFF. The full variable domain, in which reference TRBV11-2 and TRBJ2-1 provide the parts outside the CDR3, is EAGVAQSPRYKIIEKRQSVAFWCNPISGHATLYWYQQILGQGPKLLIQFQNNGVVDDSQLPKDRFSAERLKGVDSTLKIQPAKLEDSAVYLCASSLGTGGLPYNEQFFGPGTRLTVL.

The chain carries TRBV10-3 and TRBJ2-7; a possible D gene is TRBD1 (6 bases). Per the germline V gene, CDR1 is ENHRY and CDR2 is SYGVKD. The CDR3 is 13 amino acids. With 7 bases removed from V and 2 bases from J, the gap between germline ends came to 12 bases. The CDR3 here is CAITRDTAYEQYF. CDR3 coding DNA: TGTGCCATCACACGGGACACTGCCTACGAGCAGTACTTC.

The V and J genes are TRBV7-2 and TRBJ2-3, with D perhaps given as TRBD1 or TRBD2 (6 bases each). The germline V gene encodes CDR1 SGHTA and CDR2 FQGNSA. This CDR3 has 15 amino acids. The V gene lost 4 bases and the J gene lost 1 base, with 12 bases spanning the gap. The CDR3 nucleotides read TGTGCCAGCAGCTCCCGGGGGCCCGGCACAGATACGCAGTATTTT. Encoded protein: CASSSRGPGTDTQYF.

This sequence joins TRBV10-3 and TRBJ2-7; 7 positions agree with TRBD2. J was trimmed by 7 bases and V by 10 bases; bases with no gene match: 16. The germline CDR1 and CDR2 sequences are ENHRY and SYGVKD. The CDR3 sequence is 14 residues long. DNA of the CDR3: TGTGCCAGCAGCGGGGCTTACGGGGGGAGGGAGCAGTACTTC. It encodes CASSGAYGGREQYF.

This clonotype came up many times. CDR3 in amino acids: CASKDRDYEQYF. The CDR3 nucleotides read TGTGCCAGTAAGGACAGAGACTACGAGCAGTACTTC. This chain joins TRBV19 and TRBJ2-7; a possible D gene is TRBD1 (6 bases). The V end lost 7 bases, the J end lost 3 bases, and 10 bases lay between the germline ends. Germline V gene sequence: CDR1 LNHDA, CDR2 SQIVND (reference sequence). This CDR3 contains 12 residues.

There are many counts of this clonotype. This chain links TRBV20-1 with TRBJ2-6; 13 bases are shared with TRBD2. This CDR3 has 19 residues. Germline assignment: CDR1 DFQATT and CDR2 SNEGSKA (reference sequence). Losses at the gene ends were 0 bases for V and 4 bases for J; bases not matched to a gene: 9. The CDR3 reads CSARDRGLAGAGGANVLTF. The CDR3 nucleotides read TGCAGTGCTAGAGATCGCGGACTAGCGGGAGCTGGGGGGGCCAACGTCCTGACTTTC.

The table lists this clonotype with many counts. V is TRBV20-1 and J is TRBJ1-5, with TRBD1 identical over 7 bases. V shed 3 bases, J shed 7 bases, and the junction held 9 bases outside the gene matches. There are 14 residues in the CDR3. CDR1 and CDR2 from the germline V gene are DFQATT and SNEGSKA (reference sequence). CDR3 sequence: CSASRGQEGQPQHF. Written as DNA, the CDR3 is TGCAGTGCTAGCCGAGGACAGGAGGGCCAGCCCCAGCATTTT.

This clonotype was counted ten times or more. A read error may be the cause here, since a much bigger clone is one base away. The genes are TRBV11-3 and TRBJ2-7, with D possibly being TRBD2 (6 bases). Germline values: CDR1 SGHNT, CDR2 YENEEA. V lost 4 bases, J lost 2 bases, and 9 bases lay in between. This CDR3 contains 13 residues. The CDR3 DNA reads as TGTGCCAGCAGCTCGGGACTGACCTACGAGCAGTACTTC. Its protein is CASSSGLTYEQYF.